Following are 25 T cell receptor beta chains from one sample sequenced in a study of T-cell reconstitution after alpha-beta-depleted transplantation in children. The TCRbeta library incorporated unique molecular identifiers. MiXCR was run by TCRdb on the PCR reads, yielding one entry per CDR3 protein. The table lists hundreds of thousands of distinct CDR3 sequences, under 15% of them singletons, with about 0.77% in the top ten. Sequencing was performed on PBMCs, taken before TCRalphabeta/CD19-depleted stem cell transplant. Source of these receptors: a girl under 10 years old with congenital amegakaryocytic thrombocytopenia, due to receive a stem cell transplant.

The chain uses TRBV7-6 and TRBJ2-3; 11 bases line up with TRBD1. The CDR3 consists of 19 residues. V gave up 5 bases and J gave up 2 bases; unmatched junction bases: 15. CDR1 and CDR2 (germline): SGHVS, FNYEAQ. The CDR3 nucleotides read TGTGCCAGCAGCCGGGACAGGGGGACGTTCGATCCTGACACAGATACGCAGTATTTT. It yields the protein CASSRDRGTFDPDTDTQYF.

This clonotype was seen ten or more times. This chain connects TRBV5-1 to TRBJ2-1, with 11 bases fitting TRBD2. Germline CDR1 reads SGHRS; CDR2 reads YFSETQ. The CDR3 is 18 residues long. V trimming: 4 bases; J trimming: 4 bases; junction bases outside the gene matches: 13. The CDR3 DNA is TGCGCCAGCAGCCCCTCTAGCGGGAGGAATCTCTTGTACAATGAGCAGTTCTTC. Protein sequence: CASSPSSGRNLLYNEQFF.

This clonotype was seen a handful of times. V and J are TRBV18 and TRBJ1-1; unclear D gene. Germline CDR1 and CDR2: KGHSH and LQKENI. Trimming shortened V by 3 bases and J by 1 base, and 12 bases separated the two germline ends. The CDR3 is made up of 15 amino acids. The CDR3 region is CASSPEAEWNTEAFF. The CDR3, as DNA: TGTGCCAGCTCACCGGAGGCAGAATGGAACACTGAAGCTTTCTTT. Combining the CDR3 with reference TRBV18 and TRBJ1-1 gives the whole variable domain NAGVMQNPRHLVRRRGQEARLRCSPMKGHSHVYWYRQLPEEGLKFMVYLQKENIIDESGMPKERFSAEFPKEGPSILRIQQVVRGDSAAYFCASSPEAEWNTEAFFGQGTRLTVV.

To note about this clonotype: One base away lies a much larger clone, so this may be a sequencing read error. Lacking the conserved final phenylalanine or tryptophan, this CDR3 likely reflects a read error. V is TRBV24-1 and J is TRBJ2-1; no clear D. This CDR3 comprises 15 residues. CDR1 and CDR2 (germline): KGHDR, SFDVKD. V lost 3 bases to trimming and J lost 6 bases, with 14 bases between them. CDR3 nucleotide sequence: TGTGCCACCAGTGATCGCCCGGTGCCCCTCAATGAGCAGTTCTTG. It encodes CATSDRPVPLNEQFL.

This clonotype was detected ten times or more. The V gene is TRBV4-1, the J gene TRBJ2-2; 7 positions agree with TRBD1. J lost 4 bases, V lost 8 bases, and 7 bases had no gene match. This CDR3 region has 14 residues. From germline, CDR1 is MGHRA and CDR2 YSYEKL. CDR3 region: CASRGGEFTGELFF. The CDR3 DNA reads as TGCGCCAGCCGAGGGGGCGAGTTCACCGGGGAGCTGTTTTTT.

The sample holds many counts of this clonotype. The chain is built from TRBV5-8 and TRBJ2-3; 8 bases line up with TRBD1. The length of the CDR3 is 16 residues. V shed 4 bases and J 3 bases; nucleotides not matched to a gene: 10. Germline assignment: CDR1 SGHTS and CDR2 YDEGEE. CDR3 sequence (DNA): TGTGCCAGCAGCCCGGGGTGGGACAGGATAACAGATACGCAGTATTTT. Residues: CASSPGWDRITDTQYF.

This clonotype was seen many times. The chain is built from TRBV20-1 and TRBJ2-4; D is possibly TRBD2 (6 bases). Trimming stripped 6 bases from V and 8 bases from J, with 20 bases between. Germline V gives CDR1 DFQATT, CDR2 SNEGSKA (reference sequence). The CDR3 sequence is 14 residues long. The CDR3 DNA follows: TGCAGTGCCTTCCTGGAGGGAGTTGGCGACATTCAGTACTTC. Amino acid sequence: CSAFLEGVGDIQYF.

This clonotype has ten or more counts. This chain joins TRBV5-1 and TRBJ2-7; D remains unclear. Trimming left V 6 bases short and J 4 bases short, with 14 bases between. CDR1 and CDR2 (germline): SGHRS, YFSETQ. The length of the CDR3 is 13 residues. The CDR3 DNA reads as TGCGCCAGCACCACCGGCGATTCATACGAGCAGTACTTC. It encodes CASTTGDSYEQYF.

The table lists this clonotype with many counts. This rearrangement joins TRBV5-1 to TRBJ2-7; TRBD1 or TRBD2 may be the D gene (5 bases each). The CDR3 spans 15 residues. Germline V gene sequence: CDR1 SGHRS, CDR2 YFSETQ. Trimming left V 5 bases short and J 7 bases short, with 22 bases between. The CDR3 DNA follows: TGCGCCAGCAGTCTCAGGGTCGGGGACCCTAGTGAGCAGTACTTC. Translation gives CASSLRVGDPSEQYF.

The chain is built from TRBV6-2 or TRBV6-3 and TRBJ2-1; 12 bases line up with TRBD1. CDR1 and CDR2 from the germline V gene are MNHEY and SVGEGT. The ends lost 6 bases at V and 0 bases at J; junction bases unmatched: 18. This CDR3 is 21 amino acids long. The CDR3 DNA follows: TGTGCCAGCAGGGGACAGGGGGCCAATTCCCCGGAACAAAGCTCCTACAATGAGCAGTTCTTC. Residues: CASRGQGANSPEQSSYNEQFF.

This clonotype was observed many times. The chain carries TRBV15 and TRBJ2-3; unclear D gene. V lost 2 bases and J lost 5, with 14 bases in between. This CDR3 has 15 residues. The germline V gene has CDR1 LNHNV and CDR2 YYDKDF (reference sequence). CDR3 in amino acids: CATSRWLVRIDTQYF. The CDR3 bases are TGTGCCACCAGCAGATGGTTAGTTAGGATAGATACGCAGTATTTT.

The table lists this clonotype with many counts. The chain has TRBV5-1 and TRBJ1-5; no clear D gene. V gave up 0 bases and J gave up 4 bases, with 11 bases separating them. Germline V CDR1 and CDR2: SGHRS, YFSETQ. The CDR3 has 15 residues. The CDR3 spells CASSLDAQANQPQHF. The CDR3 bases are TGCGCCAGCAGCTTGGATGCTCAGGCTAATCAGCCCCAGCATTTT.

This clonotype showed up just a few times. The chain carries TRBV7-2 and TRBJ2-7; 7 positions agree with TRBD2. CDR3 length equals 15 residues. Germline V gene data show CDR1 as SGHTA and CDR2 as FQGNSA. The J segment lost 3 bases and the V segment lost 5 bases, leaving 10 bases of the junction unmatched. The CDR3 DNA is TGTGCCAGCAGCCTATATAGCGGGCTAAACTACGAGCAGTACTTC. Encoded protein: CASSLYSGLNYEQYF.

This clonotype was observed many times. This sequence joins TRBV7-3 and TRBJ2-1, with 9 nucleotides matching TRBD2. Germline V gives CDR1 SGHTA, CDR2 FQGTGA. The CDR3 is 16 amino acids. With V trimmed by 0 bases and J by 3 bases, 3 bases remained unmatched. In DNA, the CDR3 is TGTGCCAGCAGCTTAACTAGCGGGAGAAACTACAATGAGCAGTTCTTC. Residues: CASSLTSGRNYNEQFF.

This clonotype was seen repeatedly, ten times or more. The chain joins TRBV10-3 to TRBJ2-1; perhaps TRBD2 as D (6 bases). Looked up from germline, CDR1 is ENHRY and CDR2 is SYGVKD. The CDR3 totals 12 residues. V was shortened by 6 bases and J by 4 bases, with 7 bases between the two germline ends. The CDR3 sequence is CAIRGLYNEQFF. The CDR3, as DNA: TGTGCCATCAGGGGACTTTACAATGAGCAGTTCTTC.

V is TRBV24-1 and J is TRBJ2-1; maybe TRBD2 (6 bases). V dropped 9 bases and J dropped 9 bases, with 8 bases sitting between them. Germline V CDR1 and CDR2: KGHDR, SFDVKD. This CDR3 has 10 residues. In DNA, the CDR3 is TGTGCCACCGAGGGAGGTGAGCAGTTCTTC. Residues: CATEGGEQFF.

This clonotype occurred many times. This rearrangement joins TRBV10-3 to TRBJ2-1; D uncertain. V was pared by 11 bases and J by 6 bases, with 17 bases between. Germline V gene data show CDR1 as ENHRY and CDR2 as SYGVKD. The CDR3 runs 13 residues. The CDR3 protein is CASTQASLNEQFF. The CDR3 region has the DNA TGTGCCTCAACCCAGGCCTCGCTCAATGAGCAGTTCTTC.

The sample holds many counts of this clonotype. V usage is TRBV11-2 and J usage is TRBJ2-7, with D tentatively TRBD2 (6 bases). Germline CDR1 SGHAT, CDR2 FQNNGV. V was pared by 5 bases and J by 0 bases, with 11 bases between. This CDR3 has 14 amino acids. Here the CDR3 reads CASSDNSGSYEQYF. The CDR3 DNA follows: TGTGCCAGCAGCGATAATAGCGGCTCCTACGAGCAGTACTTC.

The rearrangement joins TRBV3-1 to TRBJ2-2; 7 bases line up with TRBD1. Per the germline V gene, CDR1 is LGHDT and CDR2 is YNNKEL (reference sequence). The ends lost 5 bases at V and 6 bases at J; junction bases unmatched: 12. The CDR3 length is 16 residues. The CDR3 protein is CASSYRARGSSGELFF. The CDR3 DNA sequence: TGTGCCAGCAGCTACCGGGCCAGGGGGTCATCCGGGGAGCTGTTTTTT.

The rearrangement links TRBV19 to TRBJ2-5; D gene uncertain. Germline V gene sequence: CDR1 LNHDA, CDR2 SQIVND (reference sequence). This CDR3 has 14 residues. V was shortened by 6 bases and J by 5 bases, with 16 bases between the two germline ends. The DNA of the CDR3 is TGTGCCAGTAGCCCATTATTGGTGTGGGAGACCCAGTACTTC. Residues: CASSPLLVWETQYF.

This clonotype has ten or more counts. The V gene is TRBV20-1, the J gene TRBJ2-5; maybe TRBD1 (5 bases). The germline V gene encodes CDR1 DFQATT and CDR2 SNEGSKA (reference sequence). Trimming stripped 7 bases from V and 4 bases from J, with 16 bases between. The CDR3 spans 13 residues. This CDR3 is CSVVEGVVETQYF. Written as DNA, the CDR3 is TGCAGTGTAGTTGAAGGGGTCGTAGAGACCCAGTACTTC.

CDR3 DNA sequence: TGTGCCAGCCGGGAAGGGGTCAATCAGCCCCAGCATTTT. It yields the protein CASREGVNQPQHF. This chain joins TRBV12-3 or TRBV12-4 and TRBJ1-5; weak D call: TRBD1 (5 bases). The CDR3 is 13 amino acids. Trimming removed 8 bases from V and 3 bases from J, with 11 bases in between.

The V gene is TRBV24-1, the J gene TRBJ2-7; 7 nucleotides align to TRBD2. V shed 6 bases and J 2 bases; nucleotides not matched to a gene: 6. This CDR3 contains 14 residues. Germline V gene sequence: CDR1 KGHDR, CDR2 SFDVKD. The CDR3 spells CATSWGGLTYEQYF. CDR3 nucleotide sequence: TGTGCCACCAGTTGGGGAGGGCTCACCTACGAGCAGTACTTC.

This chain connects TRBV5-6 to TRBJ2-3; D perhaps matches TRBD1 (5 bases). This CDR3 is built from 14 residues. V gave up 4 bases and J gave up 2 bases, with 11 bases separating them. The germline gives CDR1 SGHDT, CDR2 YYEEEE. The CDR3 sequence: CASSRRDITDTQYF. In nucleotides, the CDR3 is TGTGCCAGCAGCCGCAGGGATATCACAGATACGCAGTATTTT.

This clonotype was detected a few times. The chain joins TRBV5-1 to TRBJ1-1; D is undetermined. Trimming removed 3 bases at V and 1 base at J, with 7 bases between. The CDR3 runs 13 residues. Germline V lookup: CDR1 SGHRS, CDR2 YFSETQ. CDR3 region: CASSYDGNTEAFF. CDR3 DNA: TGCGCCAGCAGCTATGACGGGAACACTGAAGCTTTCTTT.